This is a list of T cell receptor beta chains from one sample in a study of blood T cell repertoires in COVID-19. Clones were sequenced by immunoSEQ multiplex PCR, and TCRdb holds only the in-frame ones, with some missing. The repertoire holds approximately 150,000 clones, with around 84% as singletons. Sequencing input: peripheral blood. The receptors derive from a woman in her 50s with acute or convalescent COVID-19. The CDR3 runs from the conserved cysteine through the conserved F or W. The order of the fields is D gene, clone size, J gene, V gene, CDR3 DNA, CDR3 protein. D genes are given only for firm matches. Clone size is shown for a subset of rows, as once, few, many or a class of expanded clone.

d_gene: .
abundance: .
j_gene: TRBJ1-1
v_gene: TRBV29-1
CDR3nt: TGCAGCGTTATGAGACAGGATACAACTGAAGCTTTCTTT
CDR3aa: CSVMRQDTTEAFF

d_gene: TRBD1
abundance: .
j_gene: TRBJ1-5
v_gene: TRBV5-8
CDR3nt: TGTGCCAGCAGCCCTGACAGGGGGCGGGGTAGCAATCAGCCCCAGCATTTT
CDR3aa: CASSPDRGRGSNQPQHF

d_gene: TRBD1
abundance: .
j_gene: TRBJ2-3
v_gene: TRBV5-1
CDR3nt: TGCGCCAGCAGCTTGGAGTGGGGACAGGGGGCGGTCGGGCAGTATTTT
CDR3aa: CASSLEWGQGAVGQYF

d_gene: .
abundance: .
j_gene: TRBJ2-1
v_gene: TRBV30
CDR3nt: TGTGCCTGGAGTATCGACCTAACGGGGGGACACTACAATGAGCAGTTCTTC
CDR3aa: CAWSIDLTGGHYNEQFF

d_gene: .
abundance: .
j_gene: TRBJ2-7
v_gene: TRBV5-1
CDR3nt: TGCGCCAGCAGCTTTGGGACTCCCCTTTCCTACGAGCAGTACTTC
CDR3aa: CASSFGTPLSYEQYF

d_gene: .
abundance: .
j_gene: TRBJ1-2
v_gene: TRBV11-3
CDR3nt: TGTGCCAGCAGCACCGGGGGCTACACCTTC
CDR3aa: CASSTGGYTF

d_gene: TRBD1
abundance: .
j_gene: TRBJ1-2
v_gene: TRBV2
CDR3nt: TGTGCCAGGAGGACAGGCGATAGTGGCTACACCTTC
CDR3aa: CARRTGDSGYTF

d_gene: .
abundance: few
j_gene: TRBJ1-3
v_gene: TRBV5-1
CDR3nt: TGCGCCAGCAGCCCCACAACGGGTGGAAACACCATATATTTT
CDR3aa: CASSPTTGGNTIYF

d_gene: TRBD2
abundance: .
j_gene: TRBJ2-7
v_gene: TRBV18
CDR3nt: TGTGCCAGCTCCCAAGGACTAGCGGGGGTCGCCTACGAGCAGTACTTC
CDR3aa: CASSQGLAGVAYEQYF

d_gene: .
abundance: .
j_gene: TRBJ2-1
v_gene: TRBV27
CDR3nt: TGTGCCAGCAGTTTAACAGGGTACAATGAGCAGTTCTTC
CDR3aa: CASSLTGYNEQFF

d_gene: TRBD1
abundance: .
j_gene: TRBJ2-3
v_gene: TRBV2
CDR3nt: TGTGCCAGCAGTCCGACAGGGGGCCCAGATACGCAGTATTTT
CDR3aa: CASSPTGGPDTQYF

d_gene: TRBD2
abundance: few
j_gene: TRBJ2-1
v_gene: TRBV7-9
CDR3nt: TGTGCCAGCAGAAAGACGGCGGGGGGATTTAATGAGCAGTTCTTC
CDR3aa: CASRKTAGGFNEQFF

d_gene: TRBD1
abundance: once
j_gene: TRBJ1-1
v_gene: TRBV7-2
CDR3nt: TGTGCCAGCAGCACGGGACAGATGACTGAAGCTTTCTTT
CDR3aa: CASSTGQMTEAFF

d_gene: TRBD1
abundance: .
j_gene: TRBJ1-5
v_gene: TRBV2
CDR3nt: TGTGCCAGCAGTAAGGACAGGGTCAATCAGCCCCAGCATTTT
CDR3aa: CASSKDRVNQPQHF

d_gene: TRBD1
abundance: once
j_gene: TRBJ2-5
v_gene: TRBV29-1
CDR3nt: TGCAGCGTTGCAAGACTCCCGGGACAGCACTCCGAGTACCAAGAGACCCAGTACTTC
CDR3aa: CSVARLPGQHSEYQETQYF

d_gene: TRBD1
abundance: .
j_gene: TRBJ2-1
v_gene: TRBV5-1
CDR3nt: TGCGCCAGCAGCGGTTCATGGACAGGGATCGATGAGCAGTTCTTC
CDR3aa: CASSGSWTGIDEQFF

d_gene: .
abundance: many
j_gene: TRBJ1-1
v_gene: TRBV21-1
CDR3nt: TGTGCCAGCAGCACTAACAGGGTCACTGAAGCTTTCTTT
CDR3aa: CASSTNRVTEAFF

d_gene: TRBD1
abundance: .
j_gene: TRBJ1-5
v_gene: TRBV19
CDR3nt: TGTGCCAGTAGTACGGCAGGGGGGTATCAGCCCCAGCATTTT
CDR3aa: CASSTAGGYQPQHF

d_gene: TRBD1
abundance: .
j_gene: TRBJ1-4
v_gene: TRBV28
CDR3nt: TGTGCCAGCAGTCCCACCGGGACAGGGGGTGAAAAACTGTTTTTT
CDR3aa: CASSPTGTGGEKLFF

d_gene: .
abundance: .
j_gene: TRBJ1-2
v_gene: TRBV6-2/TRBV6-3
CDR3nt: TGTGCCAGCAGTTACCGGGGAAGTCTTGGCTACACCTTC
CDR3aa: CASSYRGSLGYTF

d_gene: .
abundance: .
j_gene: TRBJ1-3
v_gene: TRBV20-1
CDR3nt: TGCAGTGCTACTGACAACTCTGGAAACACCATATATTTT
CDR3aa: CSATDNSGNTIYF

d_gene: .
abundance: .
j_gene: TRBJ1-1
v_gene: TRBV19
CDR3nt: TGTGCCAGTTTTCGCGGTAAGCGAGCTTTCTTT
CDR3aa: CASFRGKRAFF

d_gene: .
abundance: once
j_gene: TRBJ1-2
v_gene: TRBV28
CDR3nt: TGTGCCAGCGGAATCCGGACAGCACCCGGCTACACCTTC
CDR3aa: CASGIRTAPGYTF

d_gene: .
abundance: .
j_gene: TRBJ1-5
v_gene: TRBV4-1
CDR3nt: TGCGCCAGCAGCCAAGATACTACCCAGCCCCAGCATTTT
CDR3aa: CASSQDTTQPQHF

d_gene: .
abundance: .
j_gene: TRBJ1-1
v_gene: TRBV5-6
CDR3nt: TGTGCCAGCAGCTTGGCCGGGGGGCAGTTCGGTGAAGCTTTCTTT
CDR3aa: CASSLAGGQFGEAFF

d_gene: TRBD2
abundance: .
j_gene: TRBJ2-1
v_gene: TRBV5-1
CDR3nt: TGCGCCAGCAGCACGCCGGGGGGGTACAATGAGCAGTTCTTC
CDR3aa: CASSTPGGYNEQFF

d_gene: .
abundance: .
j_gene: TRBJ1-1
v_gene: TRBV14
CDR3nt: TGTGCCAGCAGCCAAGGTTCGGAAGCTTTCTTT
CDR3aa: CASSQGSEAFF

d_gene: TRBD1
abundance: .
j_gene: TRBJ2-1
v_gene: TRBV18
CDR3nt: TGTGCCAGCTCGCCCGGGACAGGGTTTAACAATGAGCAGTTCTTC
CDR3aa: CASSPGTGFNNEQFF

d_gene: TRBD1
abundance: once
j_gene: TRBJ2-7
v_gene: TRBV6-2/TRBV6-3
CDR3nt: TGTGCCAGCAGTTGGACAGGGGGCTTTGAGCAGTACTTC
CDR3aa: CASSWTGGFEQYF

d_gene: TRBD1
abundance: once
j_gene: TRBJ2-4
v_gene: TRBV7-9
CDR3nt: TGTGCCGGAGAGACAGGGGCGGAAAACATTCAGTACTTC
CDR3aa: CAGETGAENIQYF

d_gene: .
abundance: .
j_gene: TRBJ1-4
v_gene: TRBV19
CDR3nt: TGTGCCAGTAGTATAGTTCGGGCAACTAATGAAAAACTGTTTTTT
CDR3aa: CASSIVRATNEKLFF

d_gene: TRBD1
abundance: .
j_gene: TRBJ1-4
v_gene: TRBV19
CDR3nt: TGTGCCAGTAGTGACAGGGGGCATGAAAAACTGTTTTTT
CDR3aa: CASSDRGHEKLFF

d_gene: TRBD1
abundance: .
j_gene: TRBJ2-3
v_gene: TRBV27
CDR3nt: TGTGCCAGCAGTACAATGCAGGGGGCAGATACGCAGTATTTT
CDR3aa: CASSTMQGADTQYF

d_gene: TRBD1
abundance: .
j_gene: TRBJ2-5
v_gene: TRBV18
CDR3nt: TGTGCCAGCTCACCCGACAGGGGGGGATTCCAAGAGACCCAGTACTTC
CDR3aa: CASSPDRGGFQETQYF

d_gene: .
abundance: .
j_gene: TRBJ1-1
v_gene: TRBV2
CDR3nt: TGTGCCAGTCGGAACCAAGGGGATCTCTCTGAAGCTTTCTTT
CDR3aa: CASRNQGDLSEAFF

d_gene: .
abundance: .
j_gene: TRBJ1-5
v_gene: TRBV6-2/TRBV6-3
CDR3nt: TGTGCCAGCAGTTACCGGACAGCCGGACACTTCAATCAGCCCCAGCATTTT
CDR3aa: CASSYRTAGHFNQPQHF

d_gene: .
abundance: .
j_gene: TRBJ2-7
v_gene: TRBV25-1
CDR3nt: TGTGCCAGCAGTGATCATCCGGACAGATCCTACGAGCAGTACTTC
CDR3aa: CASSDHPDRSYEQYF

d_gene: .
abundance: .
j_gene: TRBJ2-7
v_gene: TRBV29-1
CDR3nt: TGCAGCGCAAGAATTAACAGGGATAGCGAGCAGTACTTC
CDR3aa: CSARINRDSEQYF

d_gene: .
abundance: .
j_gene: TRBJ1-6
v_gene: TRBV3-1/TRBV3-2
CDR3nt: TGTGCCAGCAGCCAAGTCGGTAGCTCCTATAATTCACCCCTCCACTTT
CDR3aa: CASSQVGSSYNSPLHF

d_gene: .
abundance: .
j_gene: TRBJ2-7
v_gene: TRBV12-3/TRBV12-4
CDR3nt: TGTGCCAGCAGTTTCGCGCCAACCTACGAGCAGTACTTC
CDR3aa: CASSFAPTYEQYF

d_gene: TRBD1
abundance: .
j_gene: TRBJ1-2
v_gene: TRBV12-3/TRBV12-4
CDR3nt: TGTGCCAGCAAACCCACAGGGGATGGCTACACCTTC
CDR3aa: CASKPTGDGYTF

d_gene: .
abundance: .
j_gene: TRBJ1-5
v_gene: TRBV7-9
CDR3nt: TGTGCCAGCAGCTTAAGCGAAAATCAGCCCCAGCATTTT
CDR3aa: CASSLSENQPQHF

d_gene: .
abundance: .
j_gene: TRBJ1-1
v_gene: TRBV7-3
CDR3nt: TGTGCCAGCAGCCGTAGGAATGAGGAGGAGGCTTTCTTT
CDR3aa: CASSRRNEEEAFF

d_gene: TRBD1
abundance: .
j_gene: TRBJ1-5
v_gene: TRBV2
CDR3nt: TGTGCCAGCAGTGTACAGGGGACGGGTCAGCCCCAGCATTTT
CDR3aa: CASSVQGTGQPQHF

d_gene: .
abundance: .
j_gene: TRBJ1-1
v_gene: TRBV6-5
CDR3nt: TGTGCCAGCAGTTACGGAGGGGCCTTCAACACTGAAGCTTTCTTT
CDR3aa: CASSYGGAFNTEAFF

d_gene: .
abundance: .
j_gene: TRBJ1-1
v_gene: TRBV29-1
CDR3nt: TGCAGCGTTTGGCGGGATGCGAACACTGAAGCTTTCTTT
CDR3aa: CSVWRDANTEAFF